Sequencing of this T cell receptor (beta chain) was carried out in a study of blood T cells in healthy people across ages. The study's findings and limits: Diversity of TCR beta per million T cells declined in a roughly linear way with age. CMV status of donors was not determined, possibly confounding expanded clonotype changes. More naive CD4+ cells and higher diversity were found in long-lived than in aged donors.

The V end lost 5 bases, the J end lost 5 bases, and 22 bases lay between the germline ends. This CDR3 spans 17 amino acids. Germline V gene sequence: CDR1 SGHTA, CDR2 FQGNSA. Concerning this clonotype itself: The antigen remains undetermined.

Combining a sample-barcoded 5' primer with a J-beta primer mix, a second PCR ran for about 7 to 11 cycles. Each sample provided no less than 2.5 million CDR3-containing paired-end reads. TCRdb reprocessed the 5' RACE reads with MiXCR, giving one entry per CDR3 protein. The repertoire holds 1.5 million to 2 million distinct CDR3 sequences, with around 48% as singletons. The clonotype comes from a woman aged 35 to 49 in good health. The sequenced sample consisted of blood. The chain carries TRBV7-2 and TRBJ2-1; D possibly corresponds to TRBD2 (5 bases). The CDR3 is CASSLGPGGNNNNEQFF. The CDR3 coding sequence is TGTGCCAGCAGCCTGGGCCCAGGAGGAAATAACAACAATGAGCAGTTCTTC.